This TCR beta chain was obtained from a study of blood T cell repertoires in COVID-19. Original processing notes: Nucleated cell number was recorded as an estimate derived from reference gene primer amplification. Sequencing was performed with immunoSEQ multiplex PCR; in TCRdb, only in-frame clones are kept and a portion is missing. For V, J and clone size, that table is used; D and trimming come from the DNA. This sample has roughly 410,000 clones, with 89% found just once. Germline V gene sequence: CDR1 LGHNT, CDR2 FRNRAP. The V segment lost 5 bases and the J segment 5 bases; nucleotides outside the gene matches: 4. The CDR3 has 14 amino acids. The Seattle site enrolled patients during active infection and followed them longitudinally.

The sequenced sample consisted of peripheral blood. The sequence was collected from a woman between 35 and 50 years old with COVID-19, enrolled during active disease. The V and J genes are TRBV12-5 and TRBJ2-7; 12 positions agree with TRBD2. The CDR3 DNA reads as TGTGCTAGTGGTGTTCTAGCGGGAGGGCACGAGCAGTACTTC. Its translation is CASGVLAGGHEQYF.